The present TCR beta chain was sequenced within a study of CD4 T cells in relation to SARS-CoV-2 and coronaviruses. The unexposed donors gave CD4+ T cells in 2011-2018, prior to COVID-19. CD4+ T cells were isolated from the cells after about 11 days of culture. Unexposed-donor CD4+ T cells were probed with SARS-CoV-2 S/N and four cold-coronavirus spikes, cells permitting. Profiling relied on immunoSEQ multiplex PCR, and the TCRdb table lists in-frame clones only, not all of them. The data contain more than 15,000 clones, 70% to 85% of them singletons. Concerning this clone itself: Its antigen is unidentified.

The CDR3 runs to 19 residues. CDR1 is LGHNA, CDR2 YNFKEQ, per germline. V was cut by 1 base and J by 3 bases, with 22 bases left in between. Sequences were obtained from CD4+ T cells from PBMCs, cultured in vitro. The rearrangement joins TRBV4-2 to TRBJ2-1, with a weak D call TRBD1 (7 bases). The source of this sequence is a human donor in good health. The CDR3 spells CASSQGPRGGGGIYNEQFF. The CDR3 bases are TGTGCCAGCAGCCAAGGGCCTAGGGGTGGAGGGGGCATCTACAATGAGCAGTTCTTC.